The TCR beta chain described here comes from a study of blood T cell repertoires in COVID-19. Trimming removed 1 base from V and 4 bases from J; junction bases left unmatched: 5. CDR3 length equals 16 residues. Looked up from germline, CDR1 is PRHDT and CDR2 is FYEKMQ (reference sequence). In the authors' methods: Amplified reference gene primers provided the basis for estimating nucleated cell counts. TCRdb's copy holds only in-frame clones and misses some; the assay was immunoSEQ multiplex PCR. V and J calls and clone size come straight from that table; D and trimming were deduced from the DNA. This sample has over 200,000 clones; around 90% occur once, and the top ten carry roughly 3.7%. Those who participated ranged in age from roughly 18 to 90 years and resided in roughly 26 US areas. Contact with a PCR-confirmed or clinician-diagnosed COVID-19 case occurred within 2 weeks of entry.

This chain joins TRBV13 and TRBJ2-7; TRBD2 aligns across 12 bases. The sequenced material came from PBMCs or T cells enriched from blood (not recorded which). The sequence derives from a woman in her thirties who had been exposed to COVID-19. The CDR3 loop reads CASSLVLAGGTYEQYF. DNA for the CDR3: TGTGCCAGCAGCTTAGTGCTAGCGGGAGGGACTTACGAGCAGTACTTC.